This entry features one T cell receptor beta chain sequence. The sample originates from a study of blood T cell repertoires in COVID-19. The wider study: Material from acute and convalescent COVID-19 was sourced from the United States, Italy and Spain.

Germline values: CDR1 SGHTA, CDR2 FQGNSA. This CDR3 spans 17 amino acids. J lost 1 base, V lost 4 bases, and 10 bases had no gene match. Individuals aged 18 to 89 years were recruited from 24 US areas. In the original analysis: Amplification of reference gene primers provided the estimated nucleated cell counts. TCRdb's copy holds only in-frame clones and misses some; the assay was immunoSEQ multiplex PCR. Clonal size and the V and J genes are those of that table, whereas D and trimming came from the DNA. The table shows 200,000 to 300,000 clones, with over 80% occurring only once. The receptor was isolated from a woman between 35 and 50 years old who had been exposed to COVID-19. The sample consisted of PBMCs or T cells enriched from blood (not recorded which). This chain links TRBV7-2 with TRBJ1-3, with TRBD1 identical over 7 bases. In DNA, the CDR3 is TGTGCCAGCAGCTCTTTCCCAGGGGGAGATTCTGGAAACACCATATATTTT. Translating it yields CASSSFPGGDSGNTIYF.